Following are 23 T cell receptor beta chains from one sample sequenced in a study of TIL therapy for anti-PD-1-resistant metastatic lung cancer. Time point reported: pre-treatment sample, taken before nivolumab and TIL therapy. The immunoSEQ assay was v3. The data were produced by immunoSEQ multiplex PCR, yet TCRdb's version contains in-frame clones alone and is incomplete. The data show 60,000 or so clones, roughly two thirds seen once. The sequenced sample was blood, obtained at baseline. Receptor source: a person aged 30 to 80 with non-small cell lung cancer.

The chain combines TRBV19 with TRBJ2-1, with D hard to call. CDR1 and CDR2 from the germline V gene are LNHDA and SQIVND (reference sequence). The CDR3 sequence is 16 residues long. V was pared by 1 base and J by 0 bases, with 10 bases between. In DNA, the CDR3 is TGTGCCAGTAGTATAGGTCGGGCCAGCTCCTACAATGAGCAGTTCTTC. Its protein is CASSIGRASSYNEQFF.

The chain joins TRBV5-1 to TRBJ2-6; D unresolved. V was clipped by 5 bases and J by 1 base, with 10 bases between them. The V gene's germline CDR1 is SGHRS and CDR2 YFSETQ. CDR3 length equals 15 residues. The chain's CDR3 is CASSHKQSGANVLTF. The CDR3 coding sequence is TGCGCCAGCAGTCACAAGCAATCTGGGGCCAACGTCCTGACTTTC.

V gene TRBV6-4 combines with J gene TRBJ1-1; 7 bases are shared with TRBD1. Per the germline V gene, CDR1 is MRHNA and CDR2 is SNTAGT. There are 14 residues in the CDR3. With V trimmed by 2 bases and J by 5 bases, 5 bases remained unmatched. CDR3 nucleotides: TGTGCCAGCAGTGACGTCGGCAGGGGGACTGAAGCTTTCTTT. This codes for CASSDVGRGTEAFF.

This rearrangement joins TRBV10-2 to TRBJ2-3; 11 bases match TRBD2. The CDR3 is 14 residues long. Per germline, CDR1 WSHSY and CDR2 SAAADI. Trimming removed 10 bases from V and 4 bases from J; junction bases left unmatched: 7. CDR3 nucleotides: TGCGCCATAGCCTTAGCGGGAGGGGCAGATACGCAGTATTTT. Translated: CAIALAGGADTQYF.

In this sample, this clone turned up once. The rearrangement joins TRBV5-1 to TRBJ2-5; D might be TRBD2 (6 bases). Trimming stripped 4 bases from V and 2 bases from J, with 15 bases between. CDR1 SGHRS and CDR2 YFSETQ come from the germline V gene. The CDR3 is 15 amino acids. CDR3 in amino acids: CASSEAGLSQETQYF. Here the CDR3 DNA reads TGCGCCAGCAGCGAGGCCGGACTATCACAAGAGACCCAGTACTTC.

V is TRBV2 and J is TRBJ1-2; no clear D. Trimming took off 2 bases at V and 2 bases at J, with 6 bases between the two ends. The CDR3 has 13 amino acids. CDR1 is SNHLY, CDR2 FYNNEI, per germline. In DNA, the CDR3 is TGTGCCAGCAGTGAACAACCGAACTATGGCTACACCTTC. Protein product: CASSEQPNYGYTF.

The V gene is TRBV14, the J gene TRBJ1-2, with D hard to call. The V and J ends lost 4 bases and 5 bases respectively, with 17 bases between them. The CDR3 length is 15 residues. CDR1 SGHDN and CDR2 FVKESK come from the germline V gene. The CDR3 DNA is TGTGCCAGCAGCCCGTATGGAGGGCTCACTTATGGCTACACCTTC. It yields the protein CASSPYGGLTYGYTF.

The rearrangement links TRBV4-1 to TRBJ1-3; D is possibly TRBD1 (6 bases). V was trimmed by 2 bases and J by 3 bases, leaving 11 bases between them. Germline CDR1 reads MGHRA; CDR2 reads YSYEKL. CDR3 length: 15 residues. The CDR3 DNA is TGCGCCAGCAGCCAACGTAACAGGGATGGAAACACCATATATTTT. Its protein is CASSQRNRDGNTIYF.

The chain employs TRBV11-2 and TRBJ2-7, with D perhaps matching TRBD2 (5 bases). The V gene's germline CDR1 is SGHAT and CDR2 FQNNGV. Between the trimmed V and J ends, which lost 11 bases and 1 base, there was a span of 18 bases. The CDR3 has 14 residues. The CDR3 loop is CASSRAGSSYEQYF. In DNA, the CDR3 is TGTGCCTCGTCAAGGGCGGGCTCTTCCTACGAGCAGTACTTC.

The count of this clone is one. V gene TRBV5-1 combines with J gene TRBJ1-6, with D possibly matching TRBD1 (6 bases). CDR1 SGHRS and CDR2 YFSETQ come from the germline V gene. The length of the CDR3 is 15 residues. Trimming took 4 bases from V and 15 from J, leaving 23 bases between them. This CDR3 is CASSRAWEGDPRLHF. CDR3 bases: TGCGCCAGCAGCCGGGCCTGGGAGGGGGACCCACGCCTCCACTTT.

This clone was observed once. The CDR3 bases are TGTGCCAGCAGCTTAGACGGGAATCAGCCCCAGCATTTT. This encodes CASSLDGNQPQHF. The V and J genes are TRBV7-8 and TRBJ1-5; D is undetermined. The V gene lost 1 base and the J gene lost 4 bases, with 5 bases spanning the gap. CDR3 length: 13 amino acids. Germline CDR1 and CDR2: SGHVS and FQNEAQ.

This rearrangement joins TRBV7-8 to TRBJ2-3; no clear D. Deletions cut 3 bases from V and 0 bases from J, with 16 bases between. Germline assignment: CDR1 SGHVS and CDR2 FQNEAQ. The CDR3 runs to 17 residues. The CDR3 coding sequence is TGTGCCAGCAGCTTTTGGTCAGCGCCCGATAGCACAGATACGCAGTATTTT. Encoded protein: CASSFWSAPDSTDTQYF.

CDR3 in DNA: TGTGCCAGCAGTGGGACATCTATGGGGGAGACCCAGTACTTC. Its protein is CASSGTSMGETQYF. V gene TRBV6-1 combines with J gene TRBJ2-5; D is possibly TRBD1 (5 bases). V was trimmed by 4 bases and J by 5 bases, leaving 14 bases between them. Germline loops: CDR1 MNHNS, CDR2 SASEGT. The CDR3 runs to 14 residues.

The chain has TRBV5-6 and TRBJ2-3; D is undetermined. The CDR3 contains 15 residues. Germline V lookup: CDR1 SGHDT, CDR2 YYEEEE. Deletions cut 1 base from V and 4 bases from J, with 13 bases between. Here the CDR3 DNA reads TGTGCCAGCAGCTTGCAAGGGATATCTCCAGATACGCAGTATTTT. It is translated as CASSLQGISPDTQYF.

The chain carries TRBV14 and TRBJ1-2; D gene ambiguous. The CDR3 is 12 amino acids. V was trimmed by 4 bases and J by 8 bases, leaving 11 bases between them. CDR1 SGHDN and CDR2 FVKESK come from the germline V gene. DNA for the CDR3: TGTGCCAGCAGCCGGATGGGCTCGGGCTACACCTTC. Its translation: CASSRMGSGYTF.

The chain links TRBV27 to TRBJ1-5, with D possibly matching TRBD1 (5 bases). CDR1 is MNHEY, CDR2 SMNVEV, per germline (reference sequence). The CDR3 is made up of 14 amino acids. V lost 3 bases and J lost 9, with 15 bases in between. CDR3 sequence: CASSFTPLGGPQHF. The CDR3 DNA follows: TGTGCCAGCAGTTTCACCCCCCTGGGGGGGCCCCAGCATTTT.

The genes are TRBV6-5 and TRBJ2-2; D uncertain. This CDR3 comprises 13 residues. Trimming removed 7 bases from V and 0 bases from J, with 6 bases in between. Germline CDR1 reads MNHEY; CDR2 reads SVGAGI. CDR3 sequence: CASTLANTGELFF. The CDR3 DNA sequence: TGTGCCAGCACCCTAGCGAACACCGGGGAGCTGTTTTTT.

This sequence joins TRBV5-1 and TRBJ2-1; TRBD2 might be the D (5 bases). Trimming stripped 0 bases from V and 6 bases from J, with 13 bases between. This CDR3 spans 15 amino acids. Germline V gene lookup returns CDR1 SGHRS and CDR2 YFSETQ. The CDR3 protein is CASSLGSVVGNEQFF. CDR3 nucleotide sequence: TGCGCCAGCAGCTTGGGTAGCGTAGTTGGCAATGAGCAGTTCTTC.

The gene calls are TRBV6-1 and TRBJ1-2, with D unresolved. V lost 3 bases and J lost 7, with 12 bases in between. This CDR3 contains 13 residues. Germline CDR1 MNHNS, CDR2 SASEGT. In DNA, the CDR3 is TGTGCCAGCAGTGATGGCAGCAGGCGTGGCTACACCTTC. Translating it yields CASSDGSRRGYTF.

The chain combines TRBV10-2 with TRBJ2-7; either TRBD1 or TRBD2 may supply D (5 bases each). Germline V gene data show CDR1 as WSHSY and CDR2 as SAAADI. V shed 4 bases and J shed 4 bases, with 11 bases lying between them. The CDR3 contains 13 residues. The CDR3: CASSASRGYEQYF. The DNA of the CDR3 is TGCGCCAGCAGTGCCTCGAGGGGATACGAGCAGTACTTC.

This clone was found a few times. The genes are TRBV30 and TRBJ2-5, with D possibly TRBD1 on 6 matching bases. Trimming took 1 base from V and 4 from J, leaving 13 bases between them. The CDR3 is 14 residues long. Per the germline V gene, CDR1 is GTSNPN and CDR2 is SVGIG (reference sequence). The CDR3 nucleotides read TGTGCCTGGAGTGGGGGGCTGGGGCCAGAGACCCAGTACTTC. It yields the protein CAWSGGLGPETQYF.

The J gene is TRBJ2-7, the V gene TRBV7-9, with TRBD2 as a possible D gene (6 bases). With 5 bases removed from V and 7 bases from J, the gap between germline ends came to 21 bases. Germline lookup yields CDR1 SEHNR and CDR2 FQNEAQ (reference sequence). The length of the CDR3 is 15 residues. DNA for the CDR3: TGTGCCAGCAGCCTCTACTCGGGACTGGGAGCGGAGCAGTACTTC. Translating gives CASSLYSGLGAEQYF.

V gene TRBV28 combines with J gene TRBJ2-6; 7 bases fit TRBD1. Germline loops: CDR1 MDHEN, CDR2 SYDVKM. V trimming: 8 bases; J trimming: 1 base; junction bases outside the gene matches: 14. CDR3 size: 18 residues. CDR3 nucleotides: TGTGCCAGCGGGCTGTTCGGGACAGCTCTTTCTGGGGCCAACGTCCTGACTTTC. Its protein is CASGLFGTALSGANVLTF.